Each of the 3 T cell receptor beta chains below was sequenced from the same sample in a study of regulatory T cells in long-lasting Graves disease. Time point indicated: newly diagnosed GD, antithyroid drugs for less than 3 months. RNA from PBMCs was the source of the TCR library. Libraries of TCR beta came from iRepertoire HTBI primers plus Arm-PCR of CDR3 regions. TCRdb re-derived calls from the multiplex PCR reads in MiXCR, one entry per CDR3 protein. In the table there are some 500,000 distinct CDR3 sequences, 13% of which are singletons. These same data were also listed under a study on T cells in Graves' hyperthyroidism and ophthalmopathy.

The specimen comprised peripheral blood mononuclear cells (PBMCs), sampled at new diagnosis, from a patient treated with antithyroid drugs. These receptors originate from a man aged 30 to 45 with Graves disease.

This clonotype has ten or more counts. The gene calls are TRBV10-2 and TRBJ2-7, with 7 bases fitting TRBD1. The CDR3 consists of 13 residues. Unmatched junction bases numbered 5, after V lost 5 bases and J lost 4 bases. In germline, CDR1 is WSHSY, CDR2 SAAADI. This chain's CDR3 is CASSWTQGYEQYF. CDR3 bases: TGCGCCAGCAGTTGGACACAGGGGTACGAGCAGTACTTC.

Regarding this clonotype: Since a much larger clone is just one base distant, this may be a read error. The CDR3 sequence is CASNLTGPTGAGYEQYF. CDR3 nucleotide sequence: TGTGCCAGCAACTTAACCGGCCCGACAGGGGCTGGCTACGAGCAGTACTTC. The chain is built from TRBV7-9 and TRBJ2-7; TRBD1 aligns across 8 bases. CDR3 length: 17 amino acids. Germline lookup yields CDR1 SEHNR and CDR2 FQNEAQ (reference sequence).

J is TRBJ2-2 and V is TRBV30, with D possibly matching TRBD2 (6 bases). This CDR3 is 11 amino acids long. The V gene's germline CDR1 is GTSNPN and CDR2 SVGIG (reference sequence). CDR3 DNA sequence: TGTGCTGGCGGGGAGGCCGGGGAGCTGTTTTTT. Translating gives CAGGEAGELFF.